This entry is about one T cell receptor beta chain. The sample is drawn from a study of control samples from healthy donors and cancer patients. This CDR3 has 13 residues. Germline V gene data show CDR1 as SGHAT and CDR2 as FQNNGV. The V and J ends lost 1 base and 5 bases respectively, with 7 bases between them. Profiled with immunoSEQ multiplex PCR; TCRdb holds only in-frame clones, not every one. The sample shows roughly 80,000 clones, 85% to 95% of them seen only once. The V and J genes are TRBV11-2 and TRBJ2-3, with unresolved D. This TCR was recovered from a woman aged 60-75 years in good health. The sample consisted of blood. The CDR3 DNA sequence: TGTGCCAGCAGCTTAGCAGGTGGAGATACGCAGTATTTT. Translating gives CASSLAGGDTQYF.